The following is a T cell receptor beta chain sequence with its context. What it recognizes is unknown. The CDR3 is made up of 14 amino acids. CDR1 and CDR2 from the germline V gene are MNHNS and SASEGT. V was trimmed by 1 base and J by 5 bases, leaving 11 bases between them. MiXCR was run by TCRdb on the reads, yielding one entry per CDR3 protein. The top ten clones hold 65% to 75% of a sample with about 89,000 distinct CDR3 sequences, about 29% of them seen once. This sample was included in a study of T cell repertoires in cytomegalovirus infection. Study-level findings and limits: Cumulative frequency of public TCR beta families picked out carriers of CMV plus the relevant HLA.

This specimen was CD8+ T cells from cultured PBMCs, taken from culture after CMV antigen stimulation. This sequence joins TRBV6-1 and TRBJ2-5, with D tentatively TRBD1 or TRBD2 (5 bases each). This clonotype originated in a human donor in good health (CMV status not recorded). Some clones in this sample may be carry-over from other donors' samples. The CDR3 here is CASSEVGTGETQYF. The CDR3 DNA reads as TGTGCCAGCAGTGAAGTTGGGACCGGGGAGACCCAGTACTTC.